This record concerns one T cell receptor beta chain sequence. This record belongs to a study of T cell changes during pregnancy in multiple sclerosis. TCRdb's table, derived via immunoSEQ multiplex PCR, lists solely in-frame clones and lacks some. Among more than 85,000 clones listed, 93% were seen once. Deletions cut 2 bases from V and 7 bases from J, with 18 bases between. The CDR3 contains 16 residues. In germline, CDR1 is MDHEN, CDR2 SYDVKM. This TCR was recovered from a female donor in good health, enrolled as a control in a pregnancy study. Material: peripheral blood, obtained in the third trimester of pregnancy. The chain carries TRBV28 and TRBJ2-1; a possible D gene is TRBD2 (5 bases). CDR3 protein: CASSLIVGVASNEQFF. The CDR3, as DNA: TGTGCCAGCAGTTTAATAGTCGGGGTAGCGTCGAATGAGCAGTTCTTC.